This note documents a single T cell receptor (beta chain) sequence. The antigen remains undetermined. The length of the CDR3 is 13 residues. Germline V lookup: CDR1 SQVTM, CDR2 ANQGSEA. With V trimmed by 6 bases and J by 1 base, 3 bases remained unmatched. This table comes from immunoSEQ multiplex PCR, and its TCRdb copy is limited to in-frame clones, with some not included. Of more than 150,000 clones in the sample, 90% to 95% are singletons; the top ten hold roughly 1.7%. These data are taken from a study of T cell responses to AZD1222 COVID-19 vaccine. General study results and limits: Repertoire samples came only from after the peak T cell response. Vaccine-associated CD4 TCRs spanned spike, dominant at 160-218 and 743-854. Among AZD1222 vaccinees, only five to seven were seropositive at baseline.

The sequenced sample was peripheral blood, obtained 28 days after the second AZD1222 dose. The sequence was obtained from an adult who received the AZD1222 COVID-19 vaccine. This chain connects TRBV29-1 to TRBJ1-1; 9 bases map to TRBD1. The CDR3 protein is CSVSDRGNTEAFF. In DNA, the CDR3 is TGCAGCGTCTCGGACAGGGGGAACACTGAAGCTTTCTTT.